This T cell receptor beta chain was profiled in a study of blood T cell repertoires in COVID-19. The V end lost 2 bases, the J end lost 4 bases, and 18 bases lay between the germline ends. Germline V gene sequence: CDR1 SGHNT, CDR2 YYREEE (reference sequence). The CDR3 is 16 amino acids. Sequenced by immunoSEQ multiplex PCR; TCRdb stores in-frame clones only, minus some. The table shows some 460,000 clones, with nearly 90% occurring only once. This TCR was recovered from a woman younger than 30 with acute COVID-19. The chain recombines TRBV5-4 with TRBJ1-2; a possible D gene is TRBD1 (5 bases). The specimen was PBMCs or T cells enriched from blood (not recorded which). CDR3 nucleotide sequence: TGTGCCAGCAGCTTTTATAGTAGCCAGGGAGGCTATGGCTACACCTTC. This encodes CASSFYSSQGGYGYTF.